This entry concerns a single T cell receptor (beta chain). Its specificity is not known. The study made its TRB cDNA libraries by 5' RACE, adding UMI labels. TCRdb processed the 5' RACE reads again and assigns one entry to each CDR3 protein, with no DNA. This specimen shows tens of thousands of distinct CDR3 sequences; the ten leading clones hold about 10%. Every subset of CD8+ T cells was sorted in triplicate at approximately 310,000 cells each. This specimen belongs to a study of CXCR3-negative and CXCR3-positive naive CD8 T cells. Broader study findings: It was found that naive subsets had comparable surface CD5, and TCR strength was inferred from TRB CDR3 properties. Comparison of naive CXCR3-negative and CXCR3-positive cells revealed similar TRBV-TRBJ usage, while memory cells differed.

The sample taken for sequencing was memory CD8+ T cells from blood. The receptor was derived from a human donor in good health. Some clones in this sample may be carry-over from other donors' samples.

CDR3 amino acids: CSARGLEEHNEQFF. The chain carries TRBV20-1 and TRBJ2-1; TCRdb names TRBD2, which stays unverified in the absence of DNA. CDR1 DFQATT and CDR2 SNEGSKA come from the germline V gene (reference sequence). This CDR3 is 14 amino acids long.